These 11 T cell receptor beta chains came from one sample sequenced in a study of vaccination effects on CD4 cells after COVID-19. Generated by immunoSEQ multiplex PCR, the TCRdb table keeps only in-frame clones and is missing some. This sample has around 32,000 clones, with approximately 75% found just once. Their specific antigens are unknown. Sequencing in the ViraFEST assay came after antigen-specific CD4+ T cells had been expanded with viral peptide pools, which were used to stimulate PBMC. A 10-day culture period preceded the isolation of CD4+ T cells. It was two doses of either the BNT162b2 or mRNA-1273 vaccine that participants received. The source material was CD4+ T cells from PBMCs cultured with HCoV-229E spike peptides, sampled after COVID-19 vaccination. The origin of the receptors is a human donor who received a COVID-19 vaccine.

The chain employs TRBV12-5 and TRBJ2-7; 9 bases align to TRBD1. Germline lookup yields CDR1 LGHNT and CDR2 FRNRAP. This CDR3 is 17 amino acids long. The V segment lost 0 bases and the J segment 0 bases; nucleotides outside the gene matches: 6. Here the CDR3 reads CASGLVLGQGSSYEQYF. CDR3 sequence (DNA): TGTGCTAGTGGTTTGGTACTAGGACAGGGGTCCTCCTACGAGCAGTACTTC.

This rearrangement joins TRBV20-1 to TRBJ2-3; D remains unclear. V was cut by 3 bases and J by 2 bases, with 24 bases left in between. Germline CDR1 is DFQATT and CDR2 is SNEGSKA (reference sequence). CDR3 length equals 18 residues. The CDR3, as DNA: TGCAGTGCTAGTGGCCAGCTGGGTGTTCCCGATCTCACAGATACGCAGTATTTT. This codes for CSASGQLGVPDLTDTQYF.

This sequence joins TRBV2 and TRBJ1-4, with D perhaps matching TRBD1 (5 bases). The V end lost 7 bases, the J end lost 5 bases, and 20 bases lay between the germline ends. The germline gives CDR1 SNHLY, CDR2 FYNNEI. The CDR3 covers 16 residues. CDR3 DNA sequence: TGTGCCAGCAAGGGTGGGGCAGGGCAGGAGAATGAAAAACTGTTTTTT. Amino acid sequence: CASKGGAGQENEKLFF.

In this sample, this clone turned up a few times. The rearrangement joins TRBV5-4 to TRBJ1-4, with unresolved D. The CDR3 has 15 amino acids. Trimming stripped 0 bases from V and 8 bases from J, with 14 bases between. The germline V gene has CDR1 SGHNT and CDR2 YYREEE (reference sequence). CDR3 bases: TGTGCCAGCAGCTTGGCCCCGGGCGGCGAAGAAAAACTGTTTTTT. This encodes CASSLAPGGEEKLFF.

The chain links TRBV3-1 (or the pseudogene TRBV3-2) to TRBJ1-3; D is unresolved. Germline CDR1 reads LGHDT; CDR2 reads YNNKEL (reference sequence). The CDR3 consists of 14 residues. V was trimmed by 2 bases and J by 2 bases, leaving 7 bases between them. CDR3 sequence (DNA): TGTGCCAGCAGCCAATCGGAAACTGGAAACACCATATATTTT. It yields the protein CASSQSETGNTIYF.

This clone has just one count. The chain has TRBV7-6 and TRBJ1-1, with D tentatively TRBD1 (5 bases). CDR1 is SGHVS and CDR2 is FNYEAQ in the germline V gene. Trimming took 1 base from V and 6 from J, leaving 15 bases between them. This CDR3 region has 15 residues. The CDR3 sequence is CASSLGLGGSAEAFF. The DNA for the CDR3 is TGTGCCAGCAGCTTAGGATTGGGGGGGTCGGCTGAAGCTTTCTTT.

This chain joins TRBV5-4 and TRBJ2-3; D is unresolved. CDR3 length: 14 amino acids. From germline, CDR1 is SGHNT and CDR2 YYREEE (reference sequence). Trimming took off 2 bases at V and 6 bases at J, with 13 bases between the two ends. CDR3: CASSFGRALDTQYF. The CDR3 nucleotides read TGTGCCAGCAGCTTCGGAAGGGCGTTGGATACGCAGTATTTT. Using reference TRBV5-4 and TRBJ2-3 for the parts outside the CDR3, the full variable domain is ETGVTQSPTHLIKTRGQQVTLRCSSQSGHNTVSWYQQALGQGPQFIFQYYREEENGRGNFPPRFSGLQFPNYSSELNVNALELDDSALYLCASSFGRALDTQYFGPGTRLTVL.

The chain is built from TRBV6-5 and TRBJ2-7; TRBD2 agrees at 7 bases. V was pared by 2 bases and J by 6 bases, with 7 bases of the junction left unmatched. There are 14 residues in the CDR3. Germline CDR1 and CDR2: MNHEY and SVGAGI. CDR3 in DNA: TGTGCCAGCAGTTACCGGGCGGGAGTATCCGAGCAGTACTTC. This translates into CASSYRAGVSEQYF.

This chain connects TRBV5-1 to TRBJ2-1; D is possibly TRBD2 (6 bases). V lost 5 bases and J 0 bases, leaving 12 bases between the germline ends. CDR3 length: 15 residues. CDR1 SGHRS and CDR2 YFSETQ come from the germline V gene. The CDR3 is CASRKEGDSYNEQFF. The CDR3 DNA sequence: TGCGCCAGCAGAAAGGAGGGAGACTCCTACAATGAGCAGTTCTTC. The full variable domain, with the rest looked up from reference TRBV5-1 and TRBJ2-1, is KAGVTQTPRYLIKTRGQQVTLSCSPISGHRSVSWYQQTPGQGLQFLFEYFSETQRNKGNFPGRFSGRQFSNSRSEMNVSTLELGDSALYLCASRKEGDSYNEQFFGPGTRLTVL.

The rearrangement uses TRBV25-1 and TRBJ1-6; possible D gene TRBD1, 5 bases. Germline loops: CDR1 MGHDK, CDR2 SYGVNS. Trimming removed 1 base at V and 9 bases at J, with 10 bases between. The CDR3 spans 14 residues. The CDR3 region is CASSEWDSGSPLHF. DNA of the CDR3: TGTGCCAGCAGTGAATGGGACTCTGGTTCACCCCTCCACTTT. The whole variable domain, filled in from reference TRBV25-1 and TRBJ1-6, reads EADIYQTPRYLVIGTGKKITLECSQTMGHDKMYWYQQDPGMELHLIHYSYGVNSTEKGDLSSESTVSRIRTEHFPLTLESARPSHTSQYLCASSEWDSGSPLHFGNGTRLTVT.

This clone was seen only a few times. The CDR3 DNA reads as TGTGCCAGCAGGAAACCGGGACAGGCAAATTCACCCCTCCACTTT. Residues: CASRKPGQANSPLHF. The V and J genes are TRBV11-2 and TRBJ1-6; 8 nucleotides line up with TRBD1. Germline CDR1 is SGHAT and CDR2 is FQNNGV. The CDR3 runs 15 residues. V trimming: 6 bases; J trimming: 7 bases; junction bases outside the gene matches: 8.